This T cell receptor (beta chain) emerged from a study of CD8+CD57+ T cells in acquired aplastic anemia. The wider study: Where healthy donors were concerned, CD4+ cells averaged about 11 million reads.

CDR3 size: 14 residues. V lost 5 bases and J 3 bases, leaving 12 bases between the germline ends. Germline CDR1 is SGHRS and CDR2 is YFSETQ. This clonotype appeared many times. Template material for TCR beta VDJ and CDR3 profiling consisted of genomic DNA. TCRdb redid the calling of the reads with MiXCR, one entry per CDR3 protein. The data show approximately 70,000 distinct CDR3 sequences, with roughly 58% seen just once and over 2% held by the top ten. Sequenced sample: sorted CD4+, CD8+, or CD8+CD57+ T cells (not recorded which) from PBMCs. The receptor's source is a human donor in good health, serving as a control. The rearrangement uses TRBV5-1 and TRBJ2-4; D call uncertain. CDR3 sequence: CASSRDGIKNIQYF. The CDR3 DNA follows: TGCGCCAGCAGTCGCGACGGTATCAAAAACATTCAGTACTTC. Supplemented by reference TRBV5-1 and TRBJ2-4, the full variable domain reads KAGVTQTPRYLIKTRGQQVTLSCSPISGHRSVSWYQQTPGQGLQFLFEYFSETQRNKGNFPGRFSGRQFSNSRSEMNVSTLELGDSALYLCASSRDGIKNIQYFGAGTRLSVL.